One T cell receptor (beta chain) is described in this entry. Its antigen is as yet unknown. The sample belongs to a study of CD8 T cells in ankylosing spondylitis. Study results and caveats: Significantly higher representation of disease-linked clones was reported for matched ankylosing spondylitis synovial fluid. Ankylosing spondylitis blood seemed to carry a telltale TCR beta motif made of roughly 8 highly homologous variants. Some motif variants had been reported before (in reactive arthritis synovial fluid and blood).

TCRdb itself ran the 5' RACE reads through MiXCR, one entry per CDR3 protein. The profile shows around 480,000 distinct CDR3 sequences, roughly 17% of them singletons. V lost 1 base and J lost 7; bases outside the gene matches: 3. This CDR3 has 15 amino acids. Germline CDR1 is SGHDN and CDR2 is FVKESK. The J gene is TRBJ2-1, the V gene TRBV14, with 11 bases aligning to TRBD2. Sequencing was done on a sample of blood, either unsorted or a sorted T cell fraction (not recorded which). This clonotype was obtained from a male donor with ankylosing spondylitis. The CDR3 DNA sequence: TGTGCCAGCAGCCAAGTAGCGGGGGGGTGGAATGAGCAGTTCTTC. Its translation: CASSQVAGGWNEQFF.